This T cell receptor beta chain emerged from a study of blood T cell repertoires in COVID-19. Study at large: Sample material is recorded as cDNA or gDNA derived from T cells, B-cell-depleted T cells, or PBMCs.

Method: immunoSEQ multiplex PCR; TCRdb's copy keeps in-frame clones and lacks some. Here the sample spans about 120,000 clones, 65% to 90% being singletons. In germline, CDR1 is SQVTM, CDR2 ANQGSEA. This CDR3 contains 14 residues. Trimming took 4 bases from V and 0 from J; bases not matched to a gene: 2. The clonotype originates from a man older than 75 with acute or convalescent COVID-19. The rearrangement uses TRBV29-1 and TRBJ2-7; 11 bases fit TRBD2. The material sequenced was peripheral blood. CDR3 sequence (DNA): TGCAGCGTTGGACTAGCGGGAACCTCCTACGAGCAGTACTTC. It specifies CSVGLAGTSYEQYF.